The 21 T cell receptor beta chains given below trace back to one sample, sequenced in a study of T cells in localized non-small cell lung cancer. The repertoire was sequenced with immunoSEQ multiplex PCR; TCRdb's copy has only in-frame clones and lacks some. The sample has about 36,000 clones, around nine tenths seen once. The material was peripheral blood, obtained before any cancer treatment. Receptors were obtained from a woman between 35 and 70 years old with stage I lung adenocarcinoma.

The genes are TRBV7-2 and TRBJ2-7; 11 bases are shared with TRBD1. Germline trimming cut 4 bases from V and 2 bases from J; bases unmatched to any gene: 4. Germline V gene lookup returns CDR1 SGHTA and CDR2 FQGNSA. This CDR3 is built from 15 residues. The CDR3 DNA sequence: TGTGCCAGCAGCTCAAGGACAGGGGGCACCTACGAGCAGTACTTC. Amino acids: CASSSRTGGTYEQYF.

V gene TRBV15 combines with J gene TRBJ1-2; TRBD1 aligns across 9 bases. This CDR3 region has 15 residues. The trim removed 6 bases at V and 3 bases at J, leaving 8 bases unmatched. The V gene's germline CDR1 is LNHNV and CDR2 YYDKDF (reference sequence). The CDR3 DNA is TGTGCCACCAGAAGGACAGGGGCTGCTCACTATGGCTACACCTTC. It encodes CATRRTGAAHYGYTF.

This sequence joins TRBV18 and TRBJ1-5; no clear D gene. The germline CDR1 and CDR2 sequences are KGHSH and LQKENI. CDR3 length: 13 residues. V gave up 5 bases and J gave up 8 bases, with 13 bases separating them. The CDR3 protein is CASSGGLSEPQHF. The CDR3 DNA is TGTGCCAGCTCAGGAGGGCTGAGTGAGCCCCAGCATTTT.

The rearrangement joins TRBV19 to TRBJ1-1, with 8 nucleotides matching TRBD1. Losses at the gene ends were 4 bases for V and 2 bases for J; bases not matched to a gene: 6. The CDR3 is 15 residues long. Per germline, CDR1 LNHDA and CDR2 SQIVND (reference sequence). CDR3 DNA sequence: TGTGCCAGTAGTAGATACAGGGGGATCAACACTGAAGCTTTCTTT. It translates to CASSRYRGINTEAFF.

The chain employs TRBV2 and TRBJ1-4; 9 bases align to TRBD1. This CDR3 is built from 11 residues. In germline, CDR1 is SNHLY, CDR2 FYNNEI. Losses at the gene ends were 4 bases for V and 12 bases for J; bases not matched to a gene: 0. CDR3: CASSGTGELFF. The DNA for the CDR3 is TGTGCCAGCAGTGGGACAGGGGAACTGTTTTTT.

The chain recombines TRBV7-2 with TRBJ1-2; perhaps TRBD1 as D (5 bases). CDR3 length: 16 residues. V shed 1 base and J shed 2 bases, with 14 bases lying between them. Germline V lookup: CDR1 SGHTA, CDR2 FQGNSA. The CDR3 DNA reads as TGTGCCAGCAGCTTAGGGGGGTCGGGGACCAACTATGGCTACACCTTC. Protein: CASSLGGSGTNYGYTF.

This chain connects TRBV7-8 to TRBJ2-2, with D hard to call. V was cut by 1 base and J by 3 bases, with 3 bases left in between. CDR3 length equals 13 residues. Germline V gene lookup returns CDR1 SGHVS and CDR2 FQNEAQ. CDR3 protein: CASSLDYTGELFF. For the CDR3, the DNA is TGTGCCAGCAGCTTAGACTACACCGGGGAGCTGTTTTTT.

The chain carries TRBV2 and TRBJ2-2; 7 nucleotides match TRBD1. CDR1 and CDR2 from the germline V gene are SNHLY and FYNNEI. The CDR3 sequence is 15 residues long. With V trimmed by 7 bases and J by 0 bases, 5 bases remained unmatched. The CDR3 reads CASTRDRANTGELFF. The CDR3 bases are TGTGCCAGCACTAGGGACAGAGCGAACACCGGGGAGCTGTTTTTT.

The V call is TRBV15, the J call TRBJ1-4; D is uncertain. Trimming left V 1 base short and J 5 bases short, with 5 bases between. Looked up from germline, CDR1 is LNHNV and CDR2 is YYDKDF (reference sequence). The CDR3 is 13 amino acids. As DNA, the CDR3 is TGTGCCACCAGCAGAGCCAGAAATGAAAAACTGTTTTTT. Translating it yields CATSRARNEKLFF. The complete variable domain, with remaining parts taken from reference TRBV15 and TRBJ1-4, reads DAMVIQNPRYQVTQFGKPVTLSCSQTLNHNVMYWYQQKSSQAPKLLFHYYDKDFNNEADTPDNFQSRRPNTSFCFLDIRSPGLGDTAMYLCATSRARNEKLFFGSGTQLSVL.

The chain uses TRBV12-5 and TRBJ2-1; 7 nucleotides match TRBD1. Per germline, CDR1 LGHNT and CDR2 FRNRAP. The CDR3 consists of 17 residues. The V gene end was trimmed by 1 base and the J gene end by 6 bases; junction bases not matched to a gene: 12. The CDR3 coding sequence is TGTGCTAGTGGTTTGGCCCTCGACAGGGACGGGCCCAATGAGCAGTTCTTC. This codes for CASGLALDRDGPNEQFF.

This sequence joins TRBV11-2 and TRBJ1-3, with TRBD1 identical over 8 bases. V was clipped by 10 bases and J by 0 bases; unmatched bases: 11. CDR1 is SGHAT and CDR2 is FQNNGV in the germline V gene. The CDR3 is made up of 16 amino acids. As DNA, the CDR3 is TGTGCCACAGGACAGGGACCCTCCTTCTCTGGAAACACCATATATTTT. Residues: CATGQGPSFSGNTIYF.

This clone was detected once. This chain links TRBV5-4 with TRBJ2-5; no reliable D call. This CDR3 has 15 residues. Trimming left V 0 bases short and J 2 bases short, with 11 bases between. Germline CDR1 reads SGHNT; CDR2 reads YYREEE (reference sequence). As DNA, the CDR3 is TGTGCCAGCAGCTTGGTAGGGCCATCTCAAGAGACCCAGTACTTC. Translated: CASSLVGPSQETQYF.

This clone came up once. This chain uses TRBV6-5 with TRBJ1-1, with a tentative D call TRBD1 (5 bases). The CDR3 runs to 12 residues. The V end was cut by 5 bases, the J end by 7 bases, with 11 bases between. The V gene's germline CDR1 is MNHEY and CDR2 SVGAGI. This CDR3 reads CASSTRQLEAFF. CDR3 in DNA: TGTGCCAGCAGTACACGACAGCTTGAAGCTTTCTTT.

The V call is TRBV15, the J call TRBJ2-1; 8 nucleotides agree with TRBD1. This CDR3 has 15 residues. CDR1 and CDR2 (germline): LNHNV, YYDKDF (reference sequence). V shed 3 bases and J 6 bases; nucleotides not matched to a gene: 7. This CDR3 reads CATSRRQGRVNEQFF. The CDR3 region has the DNA TGTGCCACCAGCAGGCGACAGGGGCGGGTCAATGAGCAGTTCTTC.

This chain joins TRBV9 and TRBJ1-1; D might be TRBD1 (6 bases). The CDR3 covers 14 residues. Trimming stripped 6 bases from V and 0 bases from J, with 12 bases between. Germline V CDR1 and CDR2: SGDLS, YYNGEE. The CDR3, as DNA: TGTGCCAGCAACCCTACAGGGATGAACACTGAAGCTTTCTTT. Its translation: CASNPTGMNTEAFF.

The chain links TRBV7-9 to TRBJ2-3, with a tentative D call TRBD2 (5 bases). Germline V CDR1 and CDR2: SEHNR, FQNEAQ (reference sequence). Trimming stripped 1 base from V and 5 bases from J, with 7 bases between. This CDR3 region has 13 residues. For the CDR3, the DNA is TGTGCCAGCAGCTTAGATGGGAGAGATACGCAGTATTTT. It yields the protein CASSLDGRDTQYF.

The V and J genes are TRBV5-1 and TRBJ2-5; TRBD2 matches 13 bases. The CDR3 length is 18 residues. After removal of 0 bases from V and 1 base from J, the junction contained 6 bases not matched to a gene. The V gene's germline CDR1 is SGHRS and CDR2 YFSETQ. The CDR3 region has the DNA TGCGCCAGCAGCTTGGGACTAGCGGGGGGAGCCAGCCAAGAGACCCAGTACTTC. This gives the protein CASSLGLAGGASQETQYF. The whole variable domain, remainder taken from reference TRBV5-1 and TRBJ2-5, is KAGVTQTPRYLIKTRGQQVTLSCSPISGHRSVSWYQQTPGQGLQFLFEYFSETQRNKGNFPGRFSGRQFSNSRSEMNVSTLELGDSALYLCASSLGLAGGASQETQYFGPGTRLLVL.

J is TRBJ1-1 and V is TRBV7-2, with 8 bases identical to TRBD1. V was clipped by 2 bases and J by 3 bases; unmatched bases: 5. Looked up from germline, CDR1 is SGHTA and CDR2 is FQGNSA. The length of the CDR3 is 15 residues. The CDR3 sequence: CASSLQGAIDTEAFF. CDR3 sequence (DNA): TGTGCCAGCAGCTTACAGGGGGCGATTGACACTGAAGCTTTCTTT.

V and J are TRBV6-5 and TRBJ1-6, with no clear D. CDR3 length: 15 residues. The V end lost 0 bases, the J end lost 6 bases, and 9 bases lay between the germline ends. Germline values: CDR1 MNHEY, CDR2 SVGAGI. The CDR3 spells CASSYSSRGNSPLHF. The DNA for the CDR3 is TGTGCCAGCAGTTACTCGAGCCGCGGTAATTCACCCCTCCACTTT.

The V gene is TRBV15, the J gene TRBJ2-7, with 11 bases fitting TRBD1. Germline V lookup: CDR1 LNHNV, CDR2 YYDKDF (reference sequence). J gave up 0 bases and V 1 base, and 14 bases lay outside the gene matches. The CDR3 has 20 amino acids. The CDR3 region is CATSRAPGQGEEVGSYEQYF. The DNA of the CDR3 is TGTGCCACCAGCAGAGCACCGGGACAGGGGGAGGAAGTGGGCTCCTACGAGCAGTACTTC.

V is TRBV7-2 and J is TRBJ1-1; D gene ambiguous. V shed 1 base and J shed 1 base, with 7 bases lying between them. This CDR3 contains 14 residues. The germline V gene encodes CDR1 SGHTA and CDR2 FQGNSA. The CDR3 nucleotides are TGTGCCAGCAGCTTAGTGGCGGCGAACACTGAAGCTTTCTTT. Amino acid sequence: CASSLVAANTEAFF.